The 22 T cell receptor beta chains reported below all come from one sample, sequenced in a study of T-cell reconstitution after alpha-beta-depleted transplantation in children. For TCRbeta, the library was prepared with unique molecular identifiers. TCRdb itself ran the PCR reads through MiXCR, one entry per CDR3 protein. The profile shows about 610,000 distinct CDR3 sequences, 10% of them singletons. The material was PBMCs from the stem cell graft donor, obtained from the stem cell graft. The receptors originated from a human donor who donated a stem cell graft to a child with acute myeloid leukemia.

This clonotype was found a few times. CDR3 sequence: CASSDRAGSYEQYF. The CDR3 coding sequence is TGTGCCAGCAGCGACAGGGCCGGCTCCTACGAGCAGTACTTC. V is TRBV3-1 and J is TRBJ2-7, with 7 bases fitting TRBD1. The trim removed 5 bases at V and 0 bases at J, leaving 4 bases unmatched. Germline CDR1 is LGHDT and CDR2 is YNNKEL (reference sequence). This CDR3 contains 14 residues.

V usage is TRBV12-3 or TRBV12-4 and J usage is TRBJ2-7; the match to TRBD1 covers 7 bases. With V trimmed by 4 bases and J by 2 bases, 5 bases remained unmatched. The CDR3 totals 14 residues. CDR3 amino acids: CASSSGTDPYEQYF. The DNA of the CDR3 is TGTGCCAGCAGTTCCGGGACAGACCCCTACGAGCAGTACTTC.

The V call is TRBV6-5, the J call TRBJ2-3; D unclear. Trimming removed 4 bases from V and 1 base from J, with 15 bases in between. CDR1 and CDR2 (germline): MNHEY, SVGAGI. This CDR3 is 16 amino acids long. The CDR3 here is CASSLMQVPGTDTQYF. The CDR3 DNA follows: TGTGCCAGCAGTTTGATGCAGGTCCCTGGCACAGATACGCAGTATTTT.

Here the CDR3 DNA reads TGCGCCAGCAGCGCTGGGACGGTCTCTGGAAACACCATATATTTT. This codes for CASSAGTVSGNTIYF. This rearrangement joins TRBV5-1 to TRBJ1-3; maybe TRBD1 (5 bases). This CDR3 comprises 15 residues. Deletions cut 4 bases from V and 0 bases from J, with 11 bases between. Germline V gives CDR1 SGHRS, CDR2 YFSETQ.

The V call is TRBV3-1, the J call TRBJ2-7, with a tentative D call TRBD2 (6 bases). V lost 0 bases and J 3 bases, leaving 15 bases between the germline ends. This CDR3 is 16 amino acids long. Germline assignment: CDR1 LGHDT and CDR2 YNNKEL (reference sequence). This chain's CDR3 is CASSQDEAGRRYEQYF. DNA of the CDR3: TGTGCCAGCAGCCAAGACGAGGCGGGACGACGCTACGAGCAGTACTTC.

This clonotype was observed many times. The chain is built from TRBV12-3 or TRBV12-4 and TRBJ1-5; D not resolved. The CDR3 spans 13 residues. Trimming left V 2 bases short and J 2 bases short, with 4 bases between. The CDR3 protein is CASSLQGNQPQHF. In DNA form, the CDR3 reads TGTGCCAGCAGTTTACAGGGCAATCAGCCCCAGCATTTT.

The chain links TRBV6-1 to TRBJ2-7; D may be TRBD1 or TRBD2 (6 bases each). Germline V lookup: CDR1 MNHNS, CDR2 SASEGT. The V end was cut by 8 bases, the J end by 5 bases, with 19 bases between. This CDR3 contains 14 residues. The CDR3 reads CASGPWRGVDEQYF. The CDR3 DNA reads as TGTGCCAGCGGGCCCTGGAGGGGGGTCGACGAGCAGTACTTC.

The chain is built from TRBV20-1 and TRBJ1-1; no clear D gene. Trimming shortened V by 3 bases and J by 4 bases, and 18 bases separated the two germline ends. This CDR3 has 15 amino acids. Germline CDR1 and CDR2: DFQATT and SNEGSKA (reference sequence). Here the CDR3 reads CSASEPLVGSTEAFF. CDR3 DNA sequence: TGCAGTGCTAGTGAGCCACTGGTAGGGAGCACTGAAGCTTTCTTT.

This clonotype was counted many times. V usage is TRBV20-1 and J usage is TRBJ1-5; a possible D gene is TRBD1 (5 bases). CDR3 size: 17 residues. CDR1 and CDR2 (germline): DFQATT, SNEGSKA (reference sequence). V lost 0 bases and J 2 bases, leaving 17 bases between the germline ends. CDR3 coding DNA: TGCAGTGCTAGAGATCAGATTGGAAGGGGTGGCAATCAGCCCCAGCATTTT. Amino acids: CSARDQIGRGGNQPQHF.

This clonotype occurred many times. This CDR3 reads CSATSGRGYEQYF. The CDR3, as DNA: TGCAGTGCGACTAGCGGGAGAGGATACGAGCAGTACTTC. V gene TRBV20-1 combines with J gene TRBJ2-7, with TRBD2 identical over 12 bases. V lost 6 bases to trimming and J lost 4 bases; unmatched junction nucleotides: 4. The germline gives CDR1 DFQATT, CDR2 SNEGSKA (reference sequence). The CDR3 totals 13 residues.

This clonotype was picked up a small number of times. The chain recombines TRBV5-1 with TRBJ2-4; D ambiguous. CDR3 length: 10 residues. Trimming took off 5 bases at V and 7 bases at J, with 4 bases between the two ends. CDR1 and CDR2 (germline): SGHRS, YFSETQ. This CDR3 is CASSGNIQYF. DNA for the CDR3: TGCGCCAGCAGTGGCAACATTCAGTACTTC.

Written as DNA, the CDR3 is TGCGCCAGCAGCCGGGAGGGGTACCCCTACGAGCAGTACTTC. Protein product: CASSREGYPYEQYF. The chain joins TRBV5-1 to TRBJ2-7; 8 bases match TRBD2. V dropped 4 bases and J dropped 2; count of bases not matched to a gene: 5. The CDR3 covers 14 residues. CDR1 and CDR2 (germline): SGHRS, YFSETQ.

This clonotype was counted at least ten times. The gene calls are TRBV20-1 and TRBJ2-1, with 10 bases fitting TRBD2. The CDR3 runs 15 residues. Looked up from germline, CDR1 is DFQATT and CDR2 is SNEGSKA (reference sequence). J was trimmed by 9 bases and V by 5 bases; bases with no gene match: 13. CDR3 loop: CSAARLSGRAVEQFF. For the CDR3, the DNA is TGCAGTGCTGCCCGACTAAGCGGGAGGGCCGTTGAGCAGTTCTTC.

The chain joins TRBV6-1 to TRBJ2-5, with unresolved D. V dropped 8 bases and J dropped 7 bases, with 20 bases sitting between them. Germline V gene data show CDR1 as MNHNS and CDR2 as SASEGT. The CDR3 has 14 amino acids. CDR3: CASAQEAALRTQYF. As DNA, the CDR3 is TGTGCCAGCGCCCAAGAGGCCGCCTTGAGGACCCAGTACTTC.

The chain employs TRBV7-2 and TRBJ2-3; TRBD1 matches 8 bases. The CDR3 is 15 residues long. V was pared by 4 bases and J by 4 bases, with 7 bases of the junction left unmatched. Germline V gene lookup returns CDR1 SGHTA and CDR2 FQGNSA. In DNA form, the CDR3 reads TGTGCCAGCAGCTACAAGACAGGGGCCGCAGATACGCAGTATTTT. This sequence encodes CASSYKTGAADTQYF.

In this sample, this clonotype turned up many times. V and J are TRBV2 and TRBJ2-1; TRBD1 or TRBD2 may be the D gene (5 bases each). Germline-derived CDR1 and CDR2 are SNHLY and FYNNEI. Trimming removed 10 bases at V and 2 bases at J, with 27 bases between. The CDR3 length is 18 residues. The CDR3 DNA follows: TGTGCCAATACAGTGGCAGGGACCGGGGTACTGCCCTACAATGAGCAGTTCTTC. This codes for CANTVAGTGVLPYNEQFF.

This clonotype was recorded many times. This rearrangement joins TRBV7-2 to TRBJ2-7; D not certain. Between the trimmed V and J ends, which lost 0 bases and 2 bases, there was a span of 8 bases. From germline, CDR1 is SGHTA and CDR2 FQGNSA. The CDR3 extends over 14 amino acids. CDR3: CASSLARAPYEQYF. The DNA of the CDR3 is TGTGCCAGCAGCTTAGCGAGAGCCCCCTACGAGCAGTACTTC.

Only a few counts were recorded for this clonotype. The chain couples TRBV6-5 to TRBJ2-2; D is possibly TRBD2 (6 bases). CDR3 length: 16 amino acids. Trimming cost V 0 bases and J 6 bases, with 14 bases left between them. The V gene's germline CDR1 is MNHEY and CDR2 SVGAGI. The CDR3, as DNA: TGTGCCAGCAGTTACTCGAACTTCGGGAGCCCCGGGGAGCTGTTTTTT. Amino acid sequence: CASSYSNFGSPGELFF.

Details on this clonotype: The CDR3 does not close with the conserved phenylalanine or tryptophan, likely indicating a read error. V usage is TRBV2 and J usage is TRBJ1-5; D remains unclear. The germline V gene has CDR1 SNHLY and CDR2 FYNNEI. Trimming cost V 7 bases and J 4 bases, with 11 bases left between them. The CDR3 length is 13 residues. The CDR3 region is CASTTTANQPQHI. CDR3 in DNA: TGTGCCAGCACCACGACGGCAAATCAGCCCCAGCATATT.

The CDR3 loop reads CSVLEGEETQYF. The CDR3 DNA follows: TGCAGCGTTCTGGAGGGAGAAGAGACCCAGTACTTC. The chain employs TRBV29-1 and TRBJ2-5; the D gene is possibly TRBD2 (6 bases). The CDR3 totals 12 residues. V dropped 5 bases and J dropped 3 bases, with 10 bases sitting between them. Germline loops: CDR1 SQVTM, CDR2 ANQGSEA.

CDR3 sequence (DNA): TGTGCCAGCAGCAAAGTGCGGGACGGAGCCTACGAGCAGTACTTC. Translated, it gives CASSKVRDGAYEQYF. V gene TRBV21-1 combines with J gene TRBJ2-7; TRBD1 was called by the table and not checked on the DNA. TRBV21-1 is a pseudogene locus. This CDR3 has 15 amino acids.

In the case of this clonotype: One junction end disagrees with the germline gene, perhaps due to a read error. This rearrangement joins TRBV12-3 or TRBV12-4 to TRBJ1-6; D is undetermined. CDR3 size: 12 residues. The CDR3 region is CASSMTGRSMLF. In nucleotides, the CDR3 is TGTGCCAGCAGTATGACCGGGAGGTCAATGTTGTTT.